What follows are 28 T cell receptor beta chains derived from one specimen sequenced in a study of blood T cell repertoires in COVID-19. Sequencing was performed with immunoSEQ multiplex PCR; in TCRdb, only in-frame clones are kept and a portion is missing. The table lists more than 100,000 clones, around 81% of them singletons. Sequenced input: peripheral blood. These receptors were collected from a man in his sixties or seventies with acute or convalescent COVID-19.

This chain uses TRBV5-5 with TRBJ2-7; TRBD1 might be the D (5 bases). The V end lost 2 bases, the J end lost 0 bases, and 18 bases lay between the germline ends. Germline assignment: CDR1 SGHKS and CDR2 YYEKEE (reference sequence). The CDR3 spans 17 residues. The CDR3 spells CASSFVAAWQGSYEQYF. In nucleotides, the CDR3 is TGTGCCAGCAGCTTTGTTGCGGCGTGGCAGGGCTCCTACGAGCAGTACTTC.

The genes are TRBV18 and TRBJ1-1; weak D call: TRBD1 (5 bases). Germline V gives CDR1 KGHSH, CDR2 LQKENI. V was trimmed by 3 bases and J by 1 base, leaving 12 bases between them. CDR3 length equals 15 residues. The CDR3 spells CASSPRRGANTEAFF. CDR3 nucleotide sequence: TGTGCCAGCTCACCCCGGAGGGGTGCGAACACTGAAGCTTTCTTT.

This chain joins TRBV30 and TRBJ2-1; TRBD2 matches 9 bases. The CDR3 extends over 16 amino acids. The trim removed 3 bases at V and 1 base at J, leaving 7 bases unmatched. Germline CDR1 is GTSNPN and CDR2 is SVGIG (reference sequence). DNA of the CDR3: TGTGCCTGGAGGATGGGAAGCGGGGGGTCCTACAATGAGCAGTTCTTC. Encoded protein: CAWRMGSGGSYNEQFF. Variable domain in full (rest from reference TRBV30 and TRBJ2-1): SQTIHQWPATLVQPVGSPLSLECTVEGTSNPNLYWYRQAAGRGLQLLFYSVGIGQISSEVPQNLSASRPQDRQFILSSKKLLLSDSGFYLCAWRMGSGGSYNEQFFGPGTRLTVL.

The CDR3 loop is CASSVGGLNYGYTF. The DNA of the CDR3 is TGTGCCAGCAGCGTAGGAGGCCTCAACTATGGCTACACCTTC. The chain combines TRBV9 with TRBJ1-2; D is undetermined. The V end lost 0 bases, the J end lost 2 bases, and 8 bases lay between the germline ends. The CDR3 length is 14 residues. Germline-derived CDR1 and CDR2 are SGDLS and YYNGEE.

The genes are TRBV9 and TRBJ2-5; D unresolved. Trimming stripped 4 bases from V and 5 bases from J, with 21 bases between. Germline assignment: CDR1 SGDLS and CDR2 YYNGEE. The CDR3 is made up of 16 amino acids. The CDR3: CASSYDTSSGYETQYF. CDR3 in DNA: TGTGCCAGCAGCTATGACACCTCGAGTGGGTATGAGACCCAGTACTTC.

The V call is TRBV5-6, the J call TRBJ1-1; 8 bases are shared with TRBD1. This CDR3 is built from 16 residues. V shed 1 base, J shed 1 base, and the junction held 6 bases outside the gene matches. Per germline, CDR1 SGHDT and CDR2 YYEEEE. The CDR3 nucleotides read TGTGCCAGCAGCTTGATTGACAGGGGTCGGAACACTGAAGCTTTCTTT. Translating gives CASSLIDRGRNTEAFF.

This clone was seen just once. This chain joins TRBV11-3 and TRBJ1-6; TRBD1 might be the D (5 bases). This CDR3 is built from 13 residues. Germline V lookup: CDR1 SGHNT, CDR2 YENEEA. Trimming took off 5 bases at V and 10 bases at J, with 12 bases between the two ends. This chain's CDR3 is CASSPRVESPLHF. For the CDR3, the DNA is TGTGCCAGCAGCCCCAGGGTAGAGTCACCCCTCCACTTT.

This chain connects TRBV5-4 to TRBJ2-7; 8 bases align to TRBD2. Looked up from germline, CDR1 is SGHNT and CDR2 is YYREEE (reference sequence). CDR3 size: 16 residues. The V gene end was trimmed by 3 bases and the J gene end by 2 bases; junction bases not matched to a gene: 10. CDR3 loop: CASSSPKPGLAYEQYF. CDR3 in DNA: TGTGCCAGCAGCTCGCCGAAACCGGGACTAGCCTACGAGCAGTACTTC.

V usage is TRBV3-1 (or the pseudogene TRBV3-2) and J usage is TRBJ1-1; D is ambiguous. The CDR3 runs to 12 residues. V lost 4 bases and J lost 8, with 11 bases in between. The germline CDR1 and CDR2 sequences are LGHDT and YNNKEL (reference sequence). The CDR3 region is CASSRGLDEAFF. CDR3 nucleotide sequence: TGTGCCAGCAGCCGAGGACTCGACGAAGCTTTCTTT.

V usage is TRBV7-9 and J usage is TRBJ2-7, with D possibly being TRBD1 (5 bases). CDR1 and CDR2 (germline): SEHNR, FQNEAQ (reference sequence). The CDR3 loop spans 12 amino acids. Trimming shortened V by 5 bases and J by 6 bases, and 11 bases separated the two germline ends. This CDR3 is CASSPGQIEQYF. The CDR3 nucleotides read TGTGCCAGCAGCCCTGGACAAATCGAGCAGTACTTC.

V and J are TRBV29-1 and TRBJ1-1; D is unclear. Germline V lookup: CDR1 SQVTM, CDR2 ANQGSEA. This CDR3 region has 13 residues. With 3 bases removed from V and 3 bases from J, the gap between germline ends came to 11 bases. The CDR3: CSVEAGGYTEAFF. The CDR3 DNA is TGCAGCGTTGAGGCGGGAGGATACACTGAAGCTTTCTTT.

The V gene is TRBV4-3, the J gene TRBJ1-2; D is uncertain. Germline V gives CDR1 LGHNA, CDR2 YSLEER. The V end was cut by 5 bases, the J end by 7 bases, with 20 bases between. This CDR3 is built from 15 residues. The CDR3: CASSGRQATMSGYTF. The CDR3 DNA follows: TGCGCCAGCAGCGGACGACAAGCGACTATGAGTGGCTACACCTTC.

The J gene is TRBJ2-1, the V gene TRBV19, with no clear D. Germline CDR1 reads LNHDA; CDR2 reads SQIVND (reference sequence). Trimming removed 3 bases at V and 5 bases at J, with 5 bases between. CDR3 length equals 12 residues. The CDR3 region is CASSILDNEQFF. The CDR3 region has the DNA TGTGCCAGTAGTATTCTCGACAATGAGCAGTTCTTC.

The chain couples TRBV7-2 to TRBJ1-1; possible D gene TRBD1, 6 bases. The V gene lost 1 base and the J gene lost 4 bases, with 10 bases spanning the gap. This CDR3 is 14 amino acids long. Germline V gene sequence: CDR1 SGHTA, CDR2 FQGNSA. CDR3 coding DNA: TGTGCCAGCAGCTTAGACAGGGCAGGCACTGAAGCTTTCTTT. Translated: CASSLDRAGTEAFF. Complete variable domain (other parts from reference TRBV7-2 and TRBJ1-1): GAGVSQSPSNKVTEKGKDVELRCDPISGHTALYWYRQSLGQGLEFLIYFQGNSAPDKSGLPSDRFSAERTGGSVSTLTIQRTQQEDSAVYLCASSLDRAGTEAFFGQGTRLTVV.

The rearrangement joins TRBV19 to TRBJ2-5; the match to TRBD2 covers 11 bases. CDR3 length equals 16 residues. CDR1 and CDR2 (germline): LNHDA, SQIVND (reference sequence). Trimming took 6 bases from V and 0 from J; bases not matched to a gene: 6. Here the CDR3 reads CASRRLAGGHQETQYF. The CDR3 bases are TGTGCCAGTAGACGGCTAGCGGGGGGCCACCAAGAGACCCAGTACTTC.

This clone was detected once. The chain uses TRBV7-9 and TRBJ2-2, with TRBD1 identical over 8 bases. Germline-derived CDR1 and CDR2 are SEHNR and FQNEAQ (reference sequence). After removal of 5 bases from V and 1 base from J, the junction contained 6 bases not matched to a gene. The CDR3 extends over 16 amino acids. CDR3 in DNA: TGTGCCAGCAGCCCGGGACAGGCCCAGAACACCGGGGAGCTGTTTTTT. Its protein is CASSPGQAQNTGELFF.

CDR3 bases: TGTGCCACCCGGACACCGGGACTAGCGGGGGGGAATGAGCAGTTCTTC. Its protein is CATRTPGLAGGNEQFF. V gene TRBV19 combines with J gene TRBJ2-1; 16 bases are shared with TRBD2. The germline CDR1 and CDR2 sequences are LNHDA and SQIVND (reference sequence). This CDR3 contains 16 residues. V gave up 10 bases and J gave up 7 bases; unmatched junction bases: 10.

CDR3 sequence (DNA): TGCGCCAGCAGCCTGACAGGGGTGACCTACAATGAGCAGTTCTTC. Translation: CASSLTGVTYNEQFF. The V gene is TRBV5-1, the J gene TRBJ2-1; TRBD1 matches at 8 bases. CDR3 size: 15 residues. V lost 4 bases to trimming and J lost 2 bases; unmatched junction nucleotides: 5. Germline values: CDR1 SGHRS, CDR2 YFSETQ.

The V gene is TRBV6-2 or TRBV6-3, the J gene TRBJ1-6; D call uncertain. The CDR3 is 17 amino acids. The V gene lost 1 base and the J gene lost 7 bases, with 17 bases spanning the gap. CDR1 is MNHEY and CDR2 is SVGEGT in the germline V gene. CDR3 in DNA: TGTGCCAGCAGTTACTTCGGGTTTGACGAGGAGAATTCACCCCTCCACTTT. It yields the protein CASSYFGFDEENSPLHF.

This clone was seen just once. This chain uses TRBV7-8 with TRBJ2-2; D gene ambiguous. Germline values: CDR1 SGHVS, CDR2 FQNEAQ. Trimming shortened V by 1 base and J by 1 base, and 4 bases separated the two germline ends. The CDR3 runs to 14 residues. The DNA of the CDR3 is TGTGCCAGCAGCTTAGGGCAGAACACCGGGGAGCTGTTTTTT. Encoded protein: CASSLGQNTGELFF.

J is TRBJ1-2 and V is TRBV10-3; a weak D match, TRBD1 (6 bases). Trimming removed 0 bases at V and 1 base at J, with 15 bases between. The germline V gene encodes CDR1 ENHRY and CDR2 SYGVKD. This CDR3 has 17 residues. CDR3 loop: CAISESGRGGSNYGYTF. CDR3 in DNA: TGTGCCATCAGTGAGTCGGGCAGGGGAGGGAGTAACTATGGCTACACCTTC.

This sequence joins TRBV5-8 and TRBJ2-3; 8 bases fit TRBD2. Germline trimming cut 4 bases from V and 0 bases from J; bases unmatched to any gene: 1. Germline V gives CDR1 SGHTS, CDR2 YDEGEE. The CDR3 is 14 residues long. CDR3 bases: TGTGCCAGCAGCCGGGGGGGGAGCACAGATACGCAGTATTTT. Translating gives CASSRGGSTDTQYF.

CDR3 DNA sequence: TGTGCCAGCAGCTCCCAGGGGACAAGCTATGGCTACACCTTC. This codes for CASSSQGTSYGYTF. The chain uses TRBV11-3 and TRBJ1-2, with a possible D match to TRBD1 (6 bases). This CDR3 contains 14 residues. V was trimmed by 4 bases and J by 4 bases, leaving 13 bases between them. The V gene's germline CDR1 is SGHNT and CDR2 YENEEA.

The chain joins TRBV9 to TRBJ2-1; 13 positions agree with TRBD2. The V and J ends lost 4 bases and 0 bases, in that order; junction bases with no gene match: 7. Germline lookup yields CDR1 SGDLS and CDR2 YYNGEE. This CDR3 is built from 18 residues. The CDR3 spells CASSLGTSGESSYNEQFF. CDR3 coding DNA: TGTGCCAGCAGCCTCGGGACTAGCGGGGAATCCTCCTACAATGAGCAGTTCTTC.

The chain couples TRBV5-1 to TRBJ1-2, with D tentatively TRBD1 (5 bases). V shed 3 bases and J shed 3 bases, with 9 bases lying between them. The CDR3 extends over 13 amino acids. Looked up from germline, CDR1 is SGHRS and CDR2 is YFSETQ. The CDR3, as DNA: TGCGCCAGCAGCTCGCAGGGATACTATGGCTACACCTTC. As protein: CASSSQGYYGYTF.

V usage is TRBV5-4 and J usage is TRBJ1-2; no definite D call. Germline-derived CDR1 and CDR2 are SGHNT and YYREEE (reference sequence). The ends were cut back, 4 bases at V and 3 bases at J, with 10 bases in the middle. This CDR3 spans 13 amino acids. The chain's CDR3 is CASSAPVDYGYTF. The CDR3 region has the DNA TGTGCCAGCAGCGCCCCGGTGGACTATGGCTACACCTTC. Complete variable domain (other parts from reference TRBV5-4 and TRBJ1-2): ETGVTQSPTHLIKTRGQQVTLRCSSQSGHNTVSWYQQALGQGPQFIFQYYREEENGRGNFPPRFSGLQFPNYSSELNVNALELDDSALYLCASSAPVDYGYTFGSGTRLTVV.

This chain links TRBV7-8 with TRBJ1-6; D remains unclear. CDR1 and CDR2 (germline): SGHVS, FQNEAQ. With 0 bases removed from V and 4 bases from J, the gap between germline ends came to 10 bases. This CDR3 is 16 amino acids long. The CDR3 is CASSLAGGGYNSPLHF. For the CDR3, the DNA is TGTGCCAGCAGCTTAGCCGGCGGAGGTTATAATTCACCCCTCCACTTT.

V usage is TRBV5-1 and J usage is TRBJ2-5; 10 bases map to TRBD2. The J segment lost 2 bases and the V segment lost 1 base, leaving 2 bases of the junction unmatched. Germline V gives CDR1 SGHRS, CDR2 YFSETQ. The CDR3 is 15 amino acids. CDR3 nucleotide sequence: TGCGCCAGCAGCTTGTCACTAGCGGGGCAAGAGACCCAGTACTTC. Encoded protein: CASSLSLAGQETQYF. Using reference TRBV5-1 and TRBJ2-5 for the parts outside the CDR3, the full variable domain is KAGVTQTPRYLIKTRGQQVTLSCSPISGHRSVSWYQQTPGQGLQFLFEYFSETQRNKGNFPGRFSGRQFSNSRSEMNVSTLELGDSALYLCASSLSLAGQETQYFGPGTRLLVL.